The 15 T cell receptor beta chains below were found in one sample sequenced in a study of response to subunit inactivated influenza vaccine (dated by TCRdb to the late 2010s). Libraries were prepared through RT-PCR. The sequencer was an Illumina HiSeq 2500. The public sequencing data were trimmed at Q25 with fastp and processed into clonotypes with MiXCR by TCRdb, which kept only in-frame beta chains. Every distinct CDR3 protein forms one entry, paired with its most common genes and DNA. Present in this sample are 450,000 to 600,000 distinct CDR3 sequences, 6.5% to 8% of which were seen just once. Together, the top ten hold 10% to 15% of the sample. The sequencing used PBMCs from blood, collected around 25 months after vaccination. Source of these receptors: a man in his fifties or sixties who received an inactivated influenza vaccine. Donor details come from another sample of the same person, matched by shared clones.

This clonotype was found many times. The J gene is TRBJ2-1, the V gene TRBV4-1; D is possibly TRBD1 (5 bases). Germline CDR1 and CDR2: MGHRA and YSYEKL. This CDR3 is built from 15 residues. Between the trimmed V and J ends, which lost 5 bases and 9 bases, there was a span of 20 bases. CDR3 sequence reads: CASSTMAKGVPEQFF. The CDR3 bases are TGCGCCAGCAGCACCATGGCGAAAGGGGTACCTGAGCAGTTCTTC.

A few counts support this clonotype. The J gene is TRBJ1-6, the V gene TRBV5-6, with 9 positions matching TRBD1. Germline V gene lookup returns CDR1 SGHDT and CDR2 YYEEEE. V was pared by 5 bases and J by 6 bases, with 3 bases of the junction left unmatched. This CDR3 spans 14 amino acids. This CDR3 reads CASRKDRGNSPLHF. The CDR3 nucleotides read TGTGCCAGCAGAAAGGACAGGGGTAATTCACCCCTCCACTTT.

In its sample, this clonotype was seen many times. This sequence joins TRBV5-1 and TRBJ2-5; perhaps TRBD2 as D (6 bases). CDR3 length equals 13 residues. V was pared by 2 bases and J by 5 bases, with 10 bases between. CDR1 is SGHRS, CDR2 YFSETQ, per germline. The CDR3 is CASSLWGDETQYF. CDR3 nucleotide sequence: TGCGCCAGCAGCTTATGGGGGGATGAGACCCAGTACTTC.

This clonotype was detected many times. The V and J genes are TRBV6-2 or TRBV6-3 and TRBJ2-3, with D hard to call. This CDR3 spans 12 amino acids. Germline V gene sequence: CDR1 MNHEY, CDR2 SVGEGT. The V end lost 10 bases, the J end lost 1 base, and 9 bases lay between the germline ends. In DNA form, the CDR3 reads TGTGCCACTTCCCCCCGCACAGATACGCAGTATTTT. It is translated as CATSPRTDTQYF.

In this sample, this clonotype turned up a few times. This chain joins TRBV7-9 and TRBJ1-5; a possible D gene is TRBD1 (6 bases). Trimming removed 5 bases from V and 6 bases from J, with 17 bases in between. This CDR3 has 15 residues. Germline V gives CDR1 SEHNR, CDR2 FQNEAQ (reference sequence). CDR3 sequence reads: CASSGRKGDPQPQHF. CDR3 sequence (DNA): TGTGCCAGCAGCGGTAGAAAGGGGGACCCTCAGCCCCAGCATTTT.

This clonotype was detected many times. The chain couples TRBV13 to TRBJ1-1; D is ambiguous. CDR1 is PRHDT, CDR2 FYEKMQ, per germline (reference sequence). Trimming shortened V by 4 bases and J by 6 bases, and 18 bases separated the two germline ends. The CDR3 totals 15 residues. The CDR3 reads CASSSRSQKGSEAFF. CDR3 nucleotide sequence: TGTGCCAGCAGCTCCCGTTCTCAGAAGGGCTCTGAAGCTTTCTTT.

This clonotype was found many times. The gene calls are TRBV7-9 and TRBJ2-1, with a possible D match to TRBD2 (5 bases). This CDR3 has 11 residues. Per the germline V gene, CDR1 is SEHNR and CDR2 is FQNEAQ (reference sequence). The V gene lost 6 bases and the J gene lost 10 bases, with 10 bases spanning the gap. CDR3 nucleotides: TGTGCCAGCAGTACAGCGGTGGAGCAGTTCTTC. It codes for CASSTAVEQFF.

This clonotype was recorded many times. The CDR3 is CASSWTGNYNEQFF. CDR3 nucleotide sequence: TGTGCCAGCAGCTGGACCGGGAACTACAATGAGCAGTTCTTC. The chain couples TRBV7-8 to TRBJ2-1; tentative D call: TRBD2 (5 bases). CDR1 SGHVS and CDR2 FQNEAQ come from the germline V gene. V lost 4 bases to trimming and J lost 3 bases, with 10 bases between them. The CDR3 runs to 14 residues.

The rearrangement links TRBV6-1 to TRBJ1-1; no clear D. CDR3 length: 12 residues. V lost 1 base, J lost 7 bases, and 7 bases lay in between. Germline V lookup: CDR1 MNHNS, CDR2 SASEGT. The CDR3, as DNA: TGTGCCAGCAGTGAAGTCTTCAGTGAAGCTTTCTTT. The encoded protein is CASSEVFSEAFF.

In this sample, this clonotype turned up many times. The CDR3 reads CASSPPRGNTEAFF. In nucleotides, the CDR3 is TGTGCCAGCAGCCCACCCCGTGGGAACACTGAAGCTTTCTTT. The chain uses TRBV11-2 and TRBJ1-1, with D uncertain. The CDR3 runs to 14 residues. The germline CDR1 and CDR2 sequences are SGHAT and FQNNGV. V was clipped by 5 bases and J by 1 base, with 11 bases between them.

This clonotype was recorded a few times. The chain recombines TRBV12-3 or TRBV12-4 with TRBJ2-7, with D hard to call. V was pared by 6 bases and J by 8 bases, with 17 bases between. This CDR3 is built from 13 residues. The CDR3 sequence is CASSHGPIPKQYF. The CDR3, as DNA: TGTGCCAGCAGCCATGGACCGATTCCTAAGCAGTACTTC.

The rearrangement uses TRBV7-9 and TRBJ2-2; 8 bases map to TRBD1. Germline-derived CDR1 and CDR2 are SEHNR and FQNEAQ (reference sequence). V was pared by 3 bases and J by 3 bases, with 6 bases of the junction left unmatched. The CDR3 loop spans 16 amino acids. The CDR3 loop is CASSFPATGDTGELFF. CDR3 coding DNA: TGTGCCAGCAGCTTCCCTGCGACAGGGGACACCGGGGAGCTGTTTTTT.

This clonotype was seen repeatedly, ten times or more. The chain combines TRBV29-1 with TRBJ2-3; 7 bases agree with TRBD2. Germline assignment: CDR1 SQVTM and CDR2 ANQGSEA. V shed 5 bases and J 6 bases; nucleotides not matched to a gene: 8. CDR3 length equals 13 residues. CDR3 amino acids: CSVRRELGDTQYF. The CDR3 region has the DNA TGCAGCGTTCGGCGGGAGCTTGGGGATACGCAGTATTTT.

This chain connects TRBV12-3 or TRBV12-4 to TRBJ2-1; D assignment may be TRBD1 or TRBD2 (5 bases each). This CDR3 is 17 amino acids long. Trimming cost V 1 base and J 1 base, with 14 bases left between them. DNA of the CDR3: TGTGCCAGCAGTTTAGGTTTCGGGGCCTTATCCTACAATGAGCAGTTCTTC. Its protein is CASSLGFGALSYNEQFF.

This clonotype was observed at least ten times. The V and J genes are TRBV19 and TRBJ2-2; D unclear. Looked up from germline, CDR1 is LNHDA and CDR2 is SQIVND (reference sequence). Trimming pared 3 bases from V and 1 base from J, leaving 6 bases between. The CDR3 covers 14 residues. The chain's CDR3 is CASSILVNTGELFF. CDR3 DNA: TGTGCCAGTAGTATCCTAGTGAACACCGGGGAGCTGTTTTTT. Full variable domain (missing parts from reference TRBV19 and TRBJ2-2): DGGITQSPKYLFRKEGQNVTLSCEQNLNHDAMYWYRQDPGQGLRLIYYSQIVNDFQKGDIAEGYSVSREKKESFPLTVTSAQKNPTAFYLCASSILVNTGELFFGEGSRLTVL.